Listed here are 20 T cell receptor beta chains from one sample, sequenced in a study of T cells after yellow fever vaccination. A single record per CDR3 protein comes from TCRdb applying MiXCR to the 5' RACE reads. The table shows hundreds of thousands of distinct CDR3 sequences, with 9% to 15% occurring only once. Here the sequenced sample was PBMCs, taken on the day of the yellow fever booster vaccination. The receptors were gathered from a man in his thirties or forties who received the YFV17D yellow fever vaccine.

This chain links TRBV6-2 or TRBV6-3 with TRBJ2-3; the D gene is possibly TRBD2 (6 bases). V lost 3 bases to trimming and J lost 2 bases, with 9 bases between them. The CDR3 is 14 residues long. The germline V gene has CDR1 MNHEY and CDR2 SVGEGT. The chain's CDR3 is CASSYSGLTDTQYF. The CDR3 DNA reads TGTGCCAGCAGTTATAGCGGACTCACAGATACGCAGTATTTT.

This clonotype was seen repeatedly, ten times or more. The genes are TRBV3-1 and TRBJ2-5; 8 bases line up with TRBD2. Germline V gene data show CDR1 as LGHDT and CDR2 as YNNKEL (reference sequence). Trimming at V came to 1 base and at J to 4 bases, leaving 8 bases not matched to a gene. The CDR3 totals 16 residues. CDR3 coding DNA: TGTGCCAGCAGCCAAGGGCACGGAGCGGGAGTAGAGACCCAGTACTTC. Protein product: CASSQGHGAGVETQYF.

This clonotype came up a few times. This chain uses TRBV20-1 with TRBJ2-2; TRBD2 aligns across 9 bases. Germline values: CDR1 DFQATT, CDR2 SNEGSKA (reference sequence). V shed 3 bases and J 7 bases; nucleotides not matched to a gene: 9. CDR3 length: 15 amino acids. The CDR3 DNA follows: TGCAGTGCTAGGGGGGCTAGCGGGAATGGCGGGGAGCTGTTTTTT. Amino acids: CSARGASGNGGELFF.

The V gene is TRBV20-1, the J gene TRBJ1-5; 7 nucleotides match TRBD1. V lost 3 bases to trimming and J lost 4 bases; unmatched junction nucleotides: 3. This CDR3 region has 13 residues. Per germline, CDR1 DFQATT and CDR2 SNEGSKA (reference sequence). The CDR3 DNA reads as TGCAGTGCTAGGGACAGGAAAAATCAGCCCCAGCATTTT. It yields the protein CSARDRKNQPQHF.

The chain carries TRBV29-1 and TRBJ2-2; either TRBD1 or TRBD2 may supply D (6 bases each). The germline V gene encodes CDR1 SQVTM and CDR2 ANQGSEA. V was pared by 5 bases and J by 1 base, with 17 bases between. The CDR3 has 16 amino acids. CDR3 in DNA: TGCAGCGTTACGGTGGGGGGCGCGGGGAACACCGGGGAGCTGTTTTTT. Translated, it gives CSVTVGGAGNTGELFF.

This clonotype was observed a handful of times. The V and J genes are TRBV9 and TRBJ2-5; D is undetermined. The germline V and J ends were trimmed by 3 bases and 4 bases, with 13 bases remaining between them. The germline V gene has CDR1 SGDLS and CDR2 YYNGEE. CDR3 length: 14 residues. CDR3 loop: CASSETPTGETQYF. CDR3 nucleotide sequence: TGTGCCAGCAGCGAGACACCCACGGGAGAGACCCAGTACTTC.

This clonotype occurred many times. The gene calls are TRBV5-1 and TRBJ2-5, with 7 bases fitting TRBD1. V gave up 4 bases and J gave up 2 bases; unmatched junction bases: 5. Per germline, CDR1 SGHRS and CDR2 YFSETQ. CDR3 length equals 14 residues. CDR3 residues: CASSVGQLQETQYF. In DNA form, the CDR3 reads TGCGCCAGCAGCGTGGGACAGTTACAAGAGACCCAGTACTTC. The whole variable domain, remainder taken from reference TRBV5-1 and TRBJ2-5, is KAGVTQTPRYLIKTRGQQVTLSCSPISGHRSVSWYQQTPGQGLQFLFEYFSETQRNKGNFPGRFSGRQFSNSRSEMNVSTLELGDSALYLCASSVGQLQETQYFGPGTRLLVL.

This clonotype occurred a few times. The V call is TRBV5-1, the J call TRBJ1-6; 8 positions match TRBD1. With V trimmed by 3 bases and J by 10 bases, 6 bases remained unmatched. The germline CDR1 and CDR2 sequences are SGHRS and YFSETQ. The CDR3 is 14 residues long. CDR3 sequence (DNA): TGCGCCAGCAGCTCTGGACAGGGTGCCTCACCCCTCCACTTT. Amino acid sequence: CASSSGQGASPLHF.

The chain has TRBV7-9 and TRBJ2-2; D remains unclear. V lost 4 bases and J lost 3, with 9 bases in between. The CDR3 totals 14 residues. Germline assignment: CDR1 SEHNR and CDR2 FQNEAQ (reference sequence). CDR3 bases: TGTGCCAGCAGCTCGCTTACTTACACCGGGGAGCTGTTTTTT. It translates to CASSSLTYTGELFF.

The chain has TRBV29-1 and TRBJ1-1, with D possibly being TRBD1 (6 bases). The CDR3 spans 13 residues. V was cut by 7 bases and J by 10 bases, with 22 bases left in between. The germline CDR1 and CDR2 sequences are SQVTM and ANQGSEA. DNA of the CDR3: TGCAGCGGCTCAGAGGGGGGCGGGTTTGGAGCTTTCTTT. This codes for CSGSEGGGFGAFF.

The chain is built from TRBV15 and TRBJ2-5; 7 positions match TRBD1. This CDR3 region has 17 residues. V lost 0 bases, J lost 2 bases, and 9 bases stayed unmatched. The germline CDR1 and CDR2 sequences are LNHNV and YYDKDF (reference sequence). CDR3 DNA sequence: TGTGCCACCAGCAGAGATCGAGGGGGCATCCCTCAAGAGACCCAGTACTTC. Protein: CATSRDRGGIPQETQYF. The whole variable domain, remainder taken from reference TRBV15 and TRBJ2-5, is DAMVIQNPRYQVTQFGKPVTLSCSQTLNHNVMYWYQQKSSQAPKLLFHYYDKDFNNEADTPDNFQSRRPNTSFCFLDIRSPGLGDTAMYLCATSRDRGGIPQETQYFGPGTRLLVL.

CDR3 sequence (DNA): TGCAGTGCTAGAGACCCCGGACTAGCGTCGCAGTATTTT. This encodes CSARDPGLASQYF. This chain links TRBV20-1 with TRBJ2-3, with TRBD2 identical over 9 bases. Germline V gene data show CDR1 as DFQATT and CDR2 as SNEGSKA (reference sequence). J lost 10 bases, V lost 0 bases, and 5 bases had no gene match. The CDR3 length is 13 residues.

There are many counts of this clonotype. V gene TRBV28 combines with J gene TRBJ2-7, with 7 bases lining up with TRBD1. J gave up 2 bases and V 5 bases, and 9 bases lay outside the gene matches. The CDR3 runs 15 residues. CDR1 MDHEN and CDR2 SYDVKM come from the germline V gene. CDR3 sequence reads: CASSLVRTGPYEQYF. CDR3 sequence (DNA): TGTGCCAGCAGTCTCGTGAGGACAGGACCCTACGAGCAGTACTTC.

This clonotype was observed a handful of times. The chain is built from TRBV12-3 or TRBV12-4 and TRBJ2-7; 7 bases line up with TRBD2. Trimming removed 3 bases from V and 6 bases from J; junction bases left unmatched: 5. CDR3 length equals 13 residues. The CDR3 sequence: CASSLGLAVEQYF. The DNA of the CDR3 is TGTGCCAGCAGTTTGGGGCTAGCGGTCGAGCAGTACTTC.

This clonotype turned up a few times. V usage is TRBV7-9 and J usage is TRBJ2-1, with TRBD1 matching over 8 bases. The CDR3 has 15 amino acids. The V gene end was trimmed by 6 bases and the J gene end by 3 bases; junction bases not matched to a gene: 7. Germline-derived CDR1 and CDR2 are SEHNR and FQNEAQ (reference sequence). CDR3 DNA: TGTGCCAGCAGTCCCGGGACAGGCTTCTACAATGAGCAGTTCTTC. Amino acid sequence: CASSPGTGFYNEQFF. The full variable domain, completed using reference TRBV7-9 and TRBJ2-1, is DTGVSQNPRHKITKRGQNVTFRCDPISEHNRLYWYRQTLGQGPEFLTYFQNEAQLEKSRLLSDRFSAERPKGSFSTLEIQRTEQGDSAMYLCASSPGTGFYNEQFFGPGTRLTVL.

The V gene is TRBV5-1, the J gene TRBJ2-5; D may be TRBD1 (6 bases). V lost 4 bases and J lost 3, with 13 bases in between. The CDR3 covers 14 residues. Germline V gives CDR1 SGHRS, CDR2 YFSETQ. CDR3 in DNA: TGCGCCAGCAGCAGGACAGAGAGAAAAGAGACCCAGTACTTC. Translated, it gives CASSRTERKETQYF.

This clonotype was seen many times. J is TRBJ2-1 and V is TRBV7-8; 12 nucleotides match TRBD2. The CDR3 loop spans 15 amino acids. V was pared by 3 bases and J by 8 bases, with 5 bases of the junction left unmatched. Germline CDR1 SGHVS, CDR2 FQNEAQ. CDR3 sequence reads: CASSFTSGRNDEQFF. The CDR3 DNA sequence: TGTGCCAGCAGCTTCACTAGCGGGAGGAACGATGAGCAGTTCTTC.

The gene calls are TRBV20-1 and TRBJ2-1, with 9 bases aligning to TRBD1. Germline V gene sequence: CDR1 DFQATT, CDR2 SNEGSKA (reference sequence). Trimming at V came to 3 bases and at J to 9 bases, leaving 12 bases not matched to a gene. The CDR3 consists of 15 residues. Here the CDR3 DNA reads TGCAGTGCTAGGGGACCGGGACAGGGACTCGCTGAGCAGTTCTTC. Protein sequence: CSARGPGQGLAEQFF.

This clonotype was observed a few times. The chain links TRBV29-1 to TRBJ2-2; D is uncertain. CDR3 size: 14 residues. V was cut by 2 bases and J by 1 base, with 8 bases left in between. The germline CDR1 and CDR2 sequences are SQVTM and ANQGSEA. The CDR3 region has the DNA TGCAGCGTTGAATCCTGGGTGAACACCGGGGAGCTGTTTTTT. It codes for CSVESWVNTGELFF.

This clonotype was seen more than once but under ten times. The rearrangement uses TRBV6-2 or TRBV6-3 and TRBJ2-5, with D perhaps being TRBD1 or TRBD2 (5 bases each). Trimming took 5 bases from V and 0 from J, leaving 19 bases between them. The V gene's germline CDR1 is MNHEY and CDR2 SVGEGT. This CDR3 has 17 amino acids. Here the CDR3 DNA reads TGTGCCAGCAGTCTCCCGGGGACCCGGTGGGACCAAGAGACCCAGTACTTC. Protein product: CASSLPGTRWDQETQYF.